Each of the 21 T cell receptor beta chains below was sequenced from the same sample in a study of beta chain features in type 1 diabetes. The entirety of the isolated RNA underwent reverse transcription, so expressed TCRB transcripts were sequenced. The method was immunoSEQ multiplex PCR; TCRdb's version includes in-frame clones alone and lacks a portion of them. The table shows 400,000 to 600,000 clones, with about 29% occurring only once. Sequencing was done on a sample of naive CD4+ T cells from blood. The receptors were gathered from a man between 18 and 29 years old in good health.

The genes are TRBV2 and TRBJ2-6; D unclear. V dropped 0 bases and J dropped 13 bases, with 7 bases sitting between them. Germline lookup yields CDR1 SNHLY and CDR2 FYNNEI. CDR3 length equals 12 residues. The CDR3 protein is CASSEAALVLTF. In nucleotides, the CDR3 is TGTGCCAGCAGTGAAGCGGCGTTAGTCCTGACTTTC.

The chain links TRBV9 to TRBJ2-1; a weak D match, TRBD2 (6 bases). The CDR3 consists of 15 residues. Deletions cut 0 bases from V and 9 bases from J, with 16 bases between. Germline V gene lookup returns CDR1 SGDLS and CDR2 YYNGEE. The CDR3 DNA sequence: TGTGCCAGCAGCGTAGCGGGGACTCGAGATCTTGAGCAGTTCTTC. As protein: CASSVAGTRDLEQFF.

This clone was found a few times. CDR3 coding DNA: TGCAGTGCCGGCGGGGGCGAGCAGTACTTC. Translating it yields CSAGGGEQYF. The chain has TRBV20-1 and TRBJ2-7; 7 bases match TRBD2. This CDR3 spans 10 amino acids. V lost 6 bases to trimming and J lost 6 bases; unmatched junction nucleotides: 2. Germline V gene sequence: CDR1 DFQATT, CDR2 SNEGSKA (reference sequence).

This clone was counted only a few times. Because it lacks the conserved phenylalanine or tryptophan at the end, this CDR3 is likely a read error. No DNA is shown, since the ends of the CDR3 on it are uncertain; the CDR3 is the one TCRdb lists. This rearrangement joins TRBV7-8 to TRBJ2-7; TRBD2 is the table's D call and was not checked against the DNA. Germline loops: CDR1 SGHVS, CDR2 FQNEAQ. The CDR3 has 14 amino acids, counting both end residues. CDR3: CASSPASFLAGGEL.

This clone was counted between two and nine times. This CDR3 is CASTRLAGAFEQFF. For the CDR3, the DNA is TGTGCCAGCACCAGACTAGCGGGTGCTTTTGAGCAGTTCTTC. This chain uses TRBV7-2 with TRBJ2-1, with TRBD2 identical over 10 bases. The CDR3 sequence is 14 residues long. Germline CDR1 is SGHTA and CDR2 is FQGNSA. With V trimmed by 7 bases and J by 9 bases, 9 bases remained unmatched.

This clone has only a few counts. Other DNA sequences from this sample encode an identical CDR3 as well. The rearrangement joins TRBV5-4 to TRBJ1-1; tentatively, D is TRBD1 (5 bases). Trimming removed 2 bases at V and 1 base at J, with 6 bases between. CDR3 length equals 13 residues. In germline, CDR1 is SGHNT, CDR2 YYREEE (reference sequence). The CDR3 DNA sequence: TGTGCCAGCAGCTTTGACAGGAACACTGAAGCTTTCTTT. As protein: CASSFDRNTEAFF.

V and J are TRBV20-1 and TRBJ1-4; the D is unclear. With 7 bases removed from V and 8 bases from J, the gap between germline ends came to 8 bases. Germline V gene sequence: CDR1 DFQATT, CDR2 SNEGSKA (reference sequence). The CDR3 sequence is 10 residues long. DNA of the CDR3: TGCAGTGTTCGGAGGGAAAAACTGTTTTTT. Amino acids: CSVRREKLFF.

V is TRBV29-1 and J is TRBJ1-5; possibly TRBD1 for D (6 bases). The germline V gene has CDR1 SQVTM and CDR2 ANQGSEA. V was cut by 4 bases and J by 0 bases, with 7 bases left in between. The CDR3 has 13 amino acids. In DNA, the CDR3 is TGCAGCGTTGGGACAGTTAGCAATCAGCCCCAGCATTTT. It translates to CSVGTVSNQPQHF. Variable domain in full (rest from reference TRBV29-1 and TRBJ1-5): SAVISQKPSRDICQRGTSLTIQCQVDSQVTMMFWYRQQPGQSLTLIATANQGSEATYESGFVIDKFPISRPNLTFSTLTVSNMSPEDSSIYLCSVGTVSNQPQHFGDGTRLSIL.

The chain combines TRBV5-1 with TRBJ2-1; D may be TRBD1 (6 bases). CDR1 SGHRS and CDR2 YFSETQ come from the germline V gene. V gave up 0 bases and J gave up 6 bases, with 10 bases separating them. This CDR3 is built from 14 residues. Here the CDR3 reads CASSLGGPGNEQFF. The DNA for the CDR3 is TGCGCCAGCAGCTTGGGGGGGCCAGGCAATGAGCAGTTCTTC.

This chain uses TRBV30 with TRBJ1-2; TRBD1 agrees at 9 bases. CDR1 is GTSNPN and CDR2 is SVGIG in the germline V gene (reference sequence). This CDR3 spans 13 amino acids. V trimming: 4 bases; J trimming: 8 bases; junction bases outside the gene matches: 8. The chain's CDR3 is CAWTLGTGNGYTF. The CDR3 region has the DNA TGTGCCTGGACCCTCGGGACAGGGAACGGCTACACCTTC.

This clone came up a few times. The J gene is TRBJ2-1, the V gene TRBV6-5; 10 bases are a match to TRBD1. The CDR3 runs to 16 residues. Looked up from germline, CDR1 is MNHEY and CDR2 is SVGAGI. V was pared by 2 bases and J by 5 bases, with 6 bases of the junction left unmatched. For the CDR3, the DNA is TGTGCCAGCAGTTACCCAGGACAGGGGGTCCACAATGAGCAGTTCTTC. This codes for CASSYPGQGVHNEQFF.

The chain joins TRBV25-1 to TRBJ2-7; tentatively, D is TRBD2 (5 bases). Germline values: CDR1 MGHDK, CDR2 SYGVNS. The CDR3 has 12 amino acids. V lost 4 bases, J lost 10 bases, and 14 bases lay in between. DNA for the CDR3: TGTGCCAGCAGTGGCGACGGACTTAAACAGTACTTC. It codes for CASSGDGLKQYF.

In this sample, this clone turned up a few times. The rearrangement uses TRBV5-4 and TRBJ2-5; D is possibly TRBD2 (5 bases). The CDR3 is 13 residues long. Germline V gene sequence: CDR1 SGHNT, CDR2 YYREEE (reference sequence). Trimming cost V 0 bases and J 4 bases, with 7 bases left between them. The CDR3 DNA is TGTGCCAGCAGCTTGGCCGAGGGAGAGACCCAGTACTTC. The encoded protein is CASSLAEGETQYF.

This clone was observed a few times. The CDR3 loop is CASSLPSGTANTGELFF. The CDR3, as DNA: TGTGCCAGCAGTTTACCCTCCGGGACAGCGAACACCGGGGAGCTGTTTTTT. The rearrangement joins TRBV28 to TRBJ2-2; TRBD1 aligns across 7 bases. The germline CDR1 and CDR2 sequences are MDHEN and SYDVKM. The ends lost 2 bases at V and 0 bases at J; junction bases unmatched: 6. The CDR3 is 17 amino acids.

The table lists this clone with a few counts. The CDR3 DNA sequence: TGTGCCTGGAGTGTAGGCACCAAAGAGACCCAGTACTTC. Its protein product is CAWSVGTKETQYF. The chain carries TRBV30 and TRBJ2-5, with unresolved D. Germline CDR1 is GTSNPN and CDR2 is SVGIG (reference sequence). The CDR3 runs to 13 residues. The ends were cut back, 0 bases at V and 3 bases at J, with 8 bases in the middle.

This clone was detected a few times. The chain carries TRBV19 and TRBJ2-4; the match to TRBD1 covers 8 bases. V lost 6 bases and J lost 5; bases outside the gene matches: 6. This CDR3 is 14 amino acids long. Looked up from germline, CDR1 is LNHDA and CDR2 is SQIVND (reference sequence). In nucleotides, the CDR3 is TGTGCCAGTAGGGCAGGGGGCGAGGAAAACATTCAGTACTTC. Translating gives CASRAGGEENIQYF. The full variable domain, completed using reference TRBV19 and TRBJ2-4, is DGGITQSPKYLFRKEGQNVTLSCEQNLNHDAMYWYRQDPGQGLRLIYYSQIVNDFQKGDIAEGYSVSREKKESFPLTVTSAQKNPTAFYLCASRAGGEENIQYFGAGTRLSVL.

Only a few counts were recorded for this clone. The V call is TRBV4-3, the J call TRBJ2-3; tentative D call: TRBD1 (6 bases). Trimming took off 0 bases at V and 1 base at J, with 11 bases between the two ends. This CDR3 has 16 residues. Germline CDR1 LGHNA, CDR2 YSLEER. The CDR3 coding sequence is TGCGCCAGCAGCCAAGATAGCAACAGGGGCACAGATACGCAGTATTTT. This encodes CASSQDSNRGTDTQYF.

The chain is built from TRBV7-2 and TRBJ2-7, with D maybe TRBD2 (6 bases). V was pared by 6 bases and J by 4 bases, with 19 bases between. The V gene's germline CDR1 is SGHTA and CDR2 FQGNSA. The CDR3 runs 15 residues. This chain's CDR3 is CASSPPAGIGYEQYF. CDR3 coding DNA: TGTGCCAGCAGTCCTCCTGCGGGGATCGGGTACGAGCAGTACTTC.

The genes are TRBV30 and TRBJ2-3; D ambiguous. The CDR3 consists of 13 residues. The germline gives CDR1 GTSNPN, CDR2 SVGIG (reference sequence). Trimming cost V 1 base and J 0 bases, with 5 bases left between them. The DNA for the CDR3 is TGTGCCTGGAGTGGATTTAGCACAGATACGCAGTATTTT. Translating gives CAWSGFSTDTQYF.

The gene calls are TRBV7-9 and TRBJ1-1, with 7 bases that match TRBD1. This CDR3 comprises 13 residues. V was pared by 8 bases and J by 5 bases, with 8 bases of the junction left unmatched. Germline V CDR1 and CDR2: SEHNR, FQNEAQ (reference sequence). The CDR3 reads CASQTGSGTEAFF. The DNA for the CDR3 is TGTGCCAGCCAGACAGGGAGCGGAACTGAAGCTTTCTTT.

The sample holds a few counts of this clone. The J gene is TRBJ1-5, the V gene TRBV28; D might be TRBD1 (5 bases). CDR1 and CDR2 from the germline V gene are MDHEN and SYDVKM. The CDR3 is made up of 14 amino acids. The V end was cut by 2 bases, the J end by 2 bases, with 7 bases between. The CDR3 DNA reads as TGTGCCAGCAGTTTACAGGGTGGCAATCAGCCCCAGCATTTT. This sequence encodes CASSLQGGNQPQHF. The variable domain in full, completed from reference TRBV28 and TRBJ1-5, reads DVKVTQSSRYLVKRTGEKVFLECVQDMDHENMFWYRQDPGLGLRLIYFSYDVKMKEKGDIPEGYSVSREKKERFSLILESASTNQTSMYLCASSLQGGNQPQHFGDGTRLSIL.